This is a list of T cell receptor beta chains from one sample in a study of blood T cell repertoires in COVID-19. Produced via immunoSEQ multiplex PCR; TCRdb's table is partial and in-frame only. The sample records fewer than 250,000 clones, roughly 92% being singletons. The sample consisted of peripheral blood. Every receptor here comes from a man aged 55 to 70 with COVID-19, enrolled during active disease. CDR3s include the opening cysteine and the closing phenylalanine or tryptophan. The order of the fields is CDR3 DNA, CDR3 protein, V gene, J gene, D gene, clone size. D genes are given only for firm matches. Only part of the rows carry a size: once, few, many, or a class if the clone is expanded.

cdr3_nt: TGTGCCAGCAGCCCAAGTGGACAGGGGGGTCAGCCCCAGCATTTT
cdr3_aa: CASSPSGQGGQPQHF
v_call: TRBV11-2
j_call: TRBJ1-5
d_call: TRBD1
clone_size: .

cdr3_nt: TGCGCCAGCAGCCGGGACACCGGGTCAGGGGGGACCATATATTTT
cdr3_aa: CASSRDTGSGGTIYF
v_call: TRBV5-1
j_call: TRBJ1-3
d_call: TRBD1
clone_size: .

cdr3_nt: TGTGCCTGGAGGAGACAGGGGGCTAATGAAAAACTGTTTTTT
cdr3_aa: CAWRRQGANEKLFF
v_call: TRBV30
j_call: TRBJ1-4
d_call: TRBD1
clone_size: .

cdr3_nt: TGTGCCAGCAGAGAAGCATCAGGGGTAATAGATACGCAGTATTTT
cdr3_aa: CASREASGVIDTQYF
v_call: TRBV7-2
j_call: TRBJ2-3
d_call: .
clone_size: .

cdr3_nt: TGTGCTAGTAGTCTAGCGGGAGCACCAGGGGCCTACGAGCAGTACTTC
cdr3_aa: CASSLAGAPGAYEQYF
v_call: TRBV12-5
j_call: TRBJ2-7
d_call: TRBD2
clone_size: .

cdr3_nt: TGTGCCAGCAGTTATTCCGGGACAGGGGGCGGCGAGCAGTACTTC
cdr3_aa: CASSYSGTGGGEQYF
v_call: TRBV6-2/TRBV6-3
j_call: TRBJ2-7
d_call: TRBD1
clone_size: .

cdr3_nt: TGTGCCAGCAGCTTAGACGGGGGGGACGTAGGCATCGCCCTCTTC
cdr3_aa: CASSLDGGDVGIALF
v_call: TRBV11-2
j_call: TRBJ1-2
d_call: .
clone_size: .

cdr3_nt: TGCGCCAGCAGCCAATTCGCAGGAACAGATACGCAGTATTTT
cdr3_aa: CASSQFAGTDTQYF
v_call: TRBV4-1
j_call: TRBJ2-3
d_call: .
clone_size: .

cdr3_nt: TGCGCCAGCAGCCAAGGGACAGGCCTGGCCCACGAGCAGTACTTC
cdr3_aa: CASSQGTGLAHEQYF
v_call: TRBV4-1
j_call: TRBJ2-7
d_call: TRBD1
clone_size: .

cdr3_nt: TGTGCCATCAGTGGCCCCGGAGGGTATCAGCCCCAGCATTTT
cdr3_aa: CAISGPGGYQPQHF
v_call: TRBV10-3
j_call: TRBJ1-5
d_call: .
clone_size: .

cdr3_nt: TGTGCCAGTAGTACGATCGGGGGGTCGAACACTGAAGCTTTCTTT
cdr3_aa: CASSTIGGSNTEAFF
v_call: TRBV19
j_call: TRBJ1-1
d_call: .
clone_size: .

cdr3_nt: TGTGCCAGCAGCCAAGGGAGTCGGCGAGCTAACTATGGCTACACCTTC
cdr3_aa: CASSQGSRRANYGYTF
v_call: TRBV3-1/TRBV3-2
j_call: TRBJ1-2
d_call: .
clone_size: .

cdr3_nt: TGTGCCAGCAGCGTTGAACAGGGGGCGCGTACTGAAGCTTTCTTT
cdr3_aa: CASSVEQGARTEAFF
v_call: TRBV5-4
j_call: TRBJ1-1
d_call: TRBD1
clone_size: .

cdr3_nt: TGTGCCAGCAGGTCGACAGAGAGCTCCTACGAGCAGTACTTC
cdr3_aa: CASRSTESSYEQYF
v_call: TRBV2
j_call: TRBJ2-7
d_call: .
clone_size: .

cdr3_nt: TGTGCCAGCAGCTTAACTAGCGGGAGTTACGAGCAGTACTTC
cdr3_aa: CASSLTSGSYEQYF
v_call: TRBV7-2
j_call: TRBJ2-7
d_call: TRBD2
clone_size: .

cdr3_nt: TGTGCCAGCTCACCCCGGGGTTCTTGGCGGGGCTACACCTTC
cdr3_aa: CASSPRGSWRGYTF
v_call: TRBV18
j_call: TRBJ1-2
d_call: .
clone_size: once

cdr3_nt: TGTGCCAGCAGCATCTCCCCGACAGGAGTGGATGGCTACACCTTC
cdr3_aa: CASSISPTGVDGYTF
v_call: TRBV9
j_call: TRBJ1-2
d_call: .
clone_size: .

cdr3_nt: TGCGCCAGCAGCTTATCCATAACAGGGGTCACCGGGGAGCTGTTTTTT
cdr3_aa: CASSLSITGVTGELFF
v_call: TRBV5-1
j_call: TRBJ2-2
d_call: TRBD1
clone_size: .

cdr3_nt: TGCGCCAGCAGCGCGACACAGAACACTGAAGCTTTCTTT
cdr3_aa: CASSATQNTEAFF
v_call: TRBV5-1
j_call: TRBJ1-1
d_call: .
clone_size: .

cdr3_nt: TGTGCCAGCAGCTTGGTTTCGGGGTCCTATGGCTACACCTTC
cdr3_aa: CASSLVSGSYGYTF
v_call: TRBV5-4
j_call: TRBJ1-2
d_call: .
clone_size: .

cdr3_nt: TGTGCCTGGAGCCTCTACTTACAGGACTCTGGAAACACCATATATTTT
cdr3_aa: CAWSLYLQDSGNTIYF
v_call: TRBV30
j_call: TRBJ1-3
d_call: .
clone_size: .

cdr3_nt: TGTGCCAGTACCCCGGGACAATCCTGGGCCTACGAGCAGTACTTC
cdr3_aa: CASTPGQSWAYEQYF
v_call: TRBV19
j_call: TRBJ2-7
d_call: .
clone_size: .

cdr3_nt: TGTGCCAGCAGCCCCGGGACTAGCCGGGATGAGCAGTTCTTC
cdr3_aa: CASSPGTSRDEQFF
v_call: TRBV11-3
j_call: TRBJ2-1
d_call: TRBD2
clone_size: .

cdr3_nt: TGTGCCAGCAGCTTAGACAGGGGCATGGGTGGCTACACCTTC
cdr3_aa: CASSLDRGMGGYTF
v_call: TRBV7-8
j_call: TRBJ1-2
d_call: TRBD1
clone_size: .

cdr3_nt: TGCGCCAGCAGTGGACAAGCAGGGGCTGGTAATGAGCAGTTCTTC
cdr3_aa: CASSGQAGAGNEQFF
v_call: TRBV10-1
j_call: TRBJ2-1
d_call: .
clone_size: once

cdr3_nt: TGTGCCTGCTGCCTGGGACAGGGCACCGGGGAGCTGTTTTTT
cdr3_aa: CACCLGQGTGELFF
v_call: TRBV30
j_call: TRBJ2-2
d_call: TRBD1
clone_size: .

cdr3_nt: TGTGCCAGCTCACCACCATCCCCCCAGAATACGCAGTATTTT
cdr3_aa: CASSPPSPQNTQYF
v_call: TRBV18
j_call: TRBJ2-3
d_call: .
clone_size: .

cdr3_nt: TGTGCCAGCAGTTCAGGCGGACTAGCGGGAGTCGGCACCGGGGAGCTGTTTTTT
cdr3_aa: CASSSGGLAGVGTGELFF
v_call: TRBV28
j_call: TRBJ2-2
d_call: TRBD2
clone_size: .

cdr3_nt: TGTGCCAGTAGTCGAGAGACTGAAGCTTTCTTT
cdr3_aa: CASSRETEAFF
v_call: TRBV19
j_call: TRBJ1-1
d_call: .
clone_size: .

cdr3_nt: TGTGCCAGCAGCCGGGAGGGACTAGCGGGAGGCAATGAGCAGTTCTTC
cdr3_aa: CASSREGLAGGNEQFF
v_call: TRBV6-4
j_call: TRBJ2-1
d_call: TRBD2
clone_size: .

cdr3_nt: TGTGCCAGATATAGTTCCAACAGGAGCTCAGGATCACCCCTCCACTTT
cdr3_aa: CARYSSNRSSGSPLHF
v_call: TRBV5-3
j_call: TRBJ1-6
d_call: .
clone_size: .

cdr3_nt: TGTGCCTGGAGTTCGGGAAATGGAAACACCATATATTTT
cdr3_aa: CAWSSGNGNTIYF
v_call: TRBV30
j_call: TRBJ1-3
d_call: .
clone_size: .

cdr3_nt: TGTGCCAGCAGCTTAGAGCGCGGGGGGGCGCTTAATGAGCAGTTCTTC
cdr3_aa: CASSLERGGALNEQFF
v_call: TRBV7-6
j_call: TRBJ2-1
d_call: TRBD2
clone_size: once

cdr3_nt: TGCAGCGTTGGGGGGGGGCAGTTCTTC
cdr3_aa: CSVGGGQFF
v_call: TRBV29-1
j_call: TRBJ2-1
d_call: TRBD2
clone_size: .

cdr3_nt: TGTGCCACCAGTGAGACAGGGGGCTTTGGTAACACCGGGGAGCTGTTTTTT
cdr3_aa: CATSETGGFGNTGELFF
v_call: TRBV24-1
j_call: TRBJ2-2
d_call: TRBD1
clone_size: .

cdr3_nt: TGTGCCAGCAGTTACAGGCGGGAGAGCTCCTACGAGCAGTACTTC
cdr3_aa: CASSYRRESSYEQYF
v_call: TRBV6-6
j_call: TRBJ2-7
d_call: TRBD2
clone_size: .

cdr3_nt: TGTGCCATCAGTGAGTCGAGGGACAGGGACTATGGCTACACCTTC
cdr3_aa: CAISESRDRDYGYTF
v_call: TRBV10-3
j_call: TRBJ1-2
d_call: TRBD1
clone_size: once

cdr3_nt: TGTGCCAGAAGCGGCGACCTAGGGACTAGCGGGAGGCTCGGAGGGACAGATACGCAGTATTTT
cdr3_aa: CARSGDLGTSGRLGGTDTQYF
v_call: TRBV5-3
j_call: TRBJ2-3
d_call: TRBD2
clone_size: .

cdr3_nt: TGTGCCAGCAGCGTAGCCAGGGGGGACACAGATACGCAGTATTTT
cdr3_aa: CASSVARGDTDTQYF
v_call: TRBV9
j_call: TRBJ2-3
d_call: .
clone_size: .

cdr3_nt: TGTGCCAGTAGTACACAGGGTTCCCGCTCCTACAATGAGCAGTTCTTC
cdr3_aa: CASSTQGSRSYNEQFF
v_call: TRBV19
j_call: TRBJ2-1
d_call: .
clone_size: .

cdr3_nt: TGTGCCAGCAGCCGGGCAGGGCCCTACGAGCAGTACTTC
cdr3_aa: CASSRAGPYEQYF
v_call: TRBV5-4
j_call: TRBJ2-7
d_call: .
clone_size: .

cdr3_nt: TGTGCCAGCTCACAAAGACATTCTAATGAAAAACTGTTTTTT
cdr3_aa: CASSQRHSNEKLFF
v_call: TRBV18
j_call: TRBJ1-4
d_call: .
clone_size: .

cdr3_nt: TGTGCCAGCAGTTTGGCGGACCCAGGGGCTCAGCCCCAGCATTTT
cdr3_aa: CASSLADPGAQPQHF
v_call: TRBV6-2/TRBV6-3
j_call: TRBJ1-5
d_call: .
clone_size: once

cdr3_nt: TGTGCCAGTTCAACAGGGGTAGGGAACACTGAAGCTTTCTTT
cdr3_aa: CASSTGVGNTEAFF
v_call: TRBV28
j_call: TRBJ1-1
d_call: TRBD1
clone_size: .

cdr3_nt: TGTGCCAGCAGTGCCACCGGGACCGGGGGGGTCAGGGAGCAGTTCTTC
cdr3_aa: CASSATGTGGVREQFF
v_call: TRBV25-1
j_call: TRBJ2-1
d_call: TRBD2
clone_size: .